This TCR beta chain was obtained from a study of T cells in Graves' hyperthyroidism and ophthalmopathy. From RNA transcripts, TCR beta CDR3 regions were amplified. Using the HTBI primer set, a first-round RT-PCR was run on the TCR CDR3. TCRdb independently ran MiXCR on the multiplex PCR reads; one entry per CDR3 protein. The profile shows approximately 300,000 distinct CDR3 sequences, around 15% of them singletons. The V end was cut by 3 bases, the J end by 4 bases, with 12 bases between. Germline-derived CDR1 and CDR2 are SGHRS and YFSETQ. The CDR3 runs to 14 residues. This rearrangement joins TRBV5-1 to TRBJ2-3; TRBD1 or TRBD2 may be the D gene (5 bases each). The source material was blood. This TCR came from a woman aged 55-75 years with Graves' ophthalmopathy. CDR3 region: CASSSYRTADTQYF. The DNA for the CDR3 is TGCGCCAGCAGCTCATACAGGACTGCAGATACGCAGTATTTT. Looking up the rest from reference TRBV5-1 and TRBJ2-3 gives the full variable domain: KAGVTQTPRYLIKTRGQQVTLSCSPISGHRSVSWYQQTPGQGLQFLFEYFSETQRNKGNFPGRFSGRQFSNSRSEMNVSTLELGDSALYLCASSSYRTADTQYFGPGTRLTVL.